At least ten counts were recorded for the clone carrying this TCR beta chain. The sample originates from a study of neurological immune-mediated disorders. The CDR3 spans 14 residues. Germline V gene sequence: CDR1 SGHKS, CDR2 YYEKEE (reference sequence). V shed 2 bases, J shed 6 bases, and the junction held 2 bases outside the gene matches. TCRdb analysed the 5' RACE reads with MiXCR anew, one entry per CDR3 protein. The profile shows 55,000 to 75,000 distinct CDR3 sequences, roughly 13% of them singletons. The chain uses TRBV5-5 and TRBJ1-3; TRBD1 matches 10 bases. The TCR sequence derives from an older woman with HTLV-1-associated myelopathy (HAM/TSP). Sequencing was done on a sample of PBMCs. The CDR3 DNA is TGTGCCAGCAGCTTCGGGACAGGGGAAAACACCATATATTTT. Translated, it gives CASSFGTGENTIYF.